Listed below are T cell receptor beta chains from one sample, sequenced in a study of blood T cell repertoires in COVID-19. Repertoires were generated with immunoSEQ multiplex PCR, while TCRdb's copy carries only in-frame clones and drops some. The sample consists of roughly 290,000 clones, approximately 90% of them appearing once. Specimen: peripheral blood. These receptors were obtained from a man aged 25-40 years with acute or convalescent COVID-19. CDR3s include the opening cysteine and the closing phenylalanine or tryptophan. A D gene is named only where the DNA matches it firmly.

V gene: TRBV4-1; CDR3 length: 13; D gene: -; J gene: TRBJ1-5; CDR3 protein: CASSQRGYQPQHF; CDR3 DNA: TGCGCCAGCAGCCAAAGAGGGTATCAGCCCCAGCATTTT
V gene: TRBV6-2/TRBV6-3; CDR3 length: 16; D gene: TRBD2; J gene: TRBJ2-7; CDR3 protein: CASSWVSVAGSYEQYF; CDR3 DNA: TGTGCCAGCAGTTGGGTCTCGGTAGCGGGCTCCTACGAGCAGTACTTC
V gene: TRBV28; CDR3 length: 16; D gene: -; J gene: TRBJ1-4; CDR3 protein: CASSSPRVRANEKLFF; CDR3 DNA: TGTGCCAGCAGTTCCCCTAGGGTCAGGGCTAATGAAAAACTGTTTTTT
V gene: TRBV28; CDR3 length: 14; D gene: TRBD1; J gene: TRBJ2-7; CDR3 protein: CASSPGQMFYEQYF; CDR3 DNA: TGTGCCAGCAGTCCGGGACAGATGTTCTACGAGCAGTACTTC
V gene: TRBV7-6; CDR3 length: 15; D gene: TRBD1; J gene: TRBJ1-1; CDR3 protein: CASSLLTGANTEAFF; CDR3 DNA: TGTGCCAGCAGCTTACTAACAGGGGCAAACACTGAAGCTTTCTTT
V gene: TRBV5-1; CDR3 length: 16; D gene: TRBD1; J gene: TRBJ2-5; CDR3 protein: CASRLNGQGEIETQYF; CDR3 DNA: TGCGCCAGCAGATTAAATGGACAGGGGGAAATAGAGACCCAGTACTTC
V gene: TRBV27; CDR3 length: 15; D gene: -; J gene: TRBJ2-7; CDR3 protein: CASRFSLDRSYEQYF; CDR3 DNA: TGTGCCAGCAGATTCTCTTTAGACAGGTCATACGAGCAGTACTTC
V gene: TRBV3-1/TRBV3-2; CDR3 length: 12; D gene: -; J gene: TRBJ1-5; CDR3 protein: CASSLPGQPQHF; CDR3 DNA: TGTGCCAGCAGCCTTCCGGGTCAGCCCCAGCATTTT
V gene: TRBV2; CDR3 length: 14; D gene: -; J gene: TRBJ2-1; CDR3 protein: CATNKNPQGNEQFF; CDR3 DNA: TGTGCCACCAACAAAAACCCCCAGGGCAATGAGCAGTTCTTC
V gene: TRBV30; CDR3 length: 14; D gene: -; J gene: TRBJ2-1; CDR3 protein: CAYRVASFYNEQFF; CDR3 DNA: TGTGCCTATCGAGTGGCTAGCTTCTACAATGAGCAGTTCTTC
V gene: TRBV4-2; CDR3 length: 16; D gene: -; J gene: TRBJ1-3; CDR3 protein: CASSQDAGFSGNTIYF; CDR3 DNA: TGTGCCAGCAGTCAAGATGCGGGGTTCTCTGGAAACACCATATATTTT
V gene: TRBV6-1; CDR3 length: 12; D gene: -; J gene: TRBJ2-7; CDR3 protein: CASSETGYEQYF; CDR3 DNA: TGTGCCAGCAGTGAGACAGGTTACGAGCAGTACTTC
V gene: TRBV18; CDR3 length: 16; D gene: -; J gene: TRBJ2-2; CDR3 protein: CASSPIKGANTGELFF; CDR3 DNA: TGTGCCAGCTCACCCATCAAAGGGGCCAACACCGGGGAGCTGTTTTTT
V gene: TRBV7-9; CDR3 length: 13; D gene: -; J gene: TRBJ2-1; CDR3 protein: CASSSPPEGEQFF; CDR3 DNA: TGTGCCAGCAGCTCCCCTCCTGAGGGTGAGCAGTTCTTC
V gene: TRBV12-3/TRBV12-4; CDR3 length: 13; D gene: TRBD2; J gene: TRBJ2-7; CDR3 protein: CASQREGAYEQYF; CDR3 DNA: TGTGCCAGCCAACGGGAGGGGGCCTACGAGCAGTACTTC